Listed here are 7 T cell receptor beta chains from one sample, sequenced in a study of blood T cell repertoires in COVID-19. Produced via immunoSEQ multiplex PCR; TCRdb's table is partial and in-frame only. Of some 270,000 clones detected, around 85% appear once; the ten largest clones hold roughly 4%. Input material: PBMCs or T cells enriched from blood (not recorded which). These receptors were taken from a woman aged 25 to 45 who had recovered from COVID-19.

The V gene is TRBV27, the J gene TRBJ1-5; D gene unclear. CDR1 and CDR2 from the germline V gene are MNHEY and SMNVEV (reference sequence). The length of the CDR3 is 13 residues. The ends were cut back, 4 bases at V and 5 bases at J, with 9 bases in the middle. For the CDR3, the DNA is TGTGCCAGCAGTTCCCGAGCCGATCAGCCCCAGCATTTT. It is translated as CASSSRADQPQHF.

The chain couples TRBV6-1 to TRBJ1-5; TRBD1 agrees at 10 bases. V shed 3 bases, J shed 0 bases, and the junction held 5 bases outside the gene matches. Germline CDR1 and CDR2: MNHNS and SASEGT. The CDR3 length is 17 residues. In DNA form, the CDR3 reads TGTGCCAGCAGTGACGGGGGACAGGGGTATAGCAATCAGCCCCAGCATTTT. Its translation is CASSDGGQGYSNQPQHF.

The V call is TRBV19, the J call TRBJ1-2; 8 positions agree with TRBD1. Per germline, CDR1 LNHDA and CDR2 SQIVND (reference sequence). V lost 1 base to trimming and J lost 5 bases; unmatched junction nucleotides: 18. The CDR3 runs to 19 residues. The CDR3 DNA follows: TGTGCCAGTAGTATAGGCCGGGACGGCAGGGGGCGTGAATGGTATGGCTACACCTTC. This encodes CASSIGRDGRGREWYGYTF.

The chain recombines TRBV29-1 with TRBJ1-1; 7 bases map to TRBD1. The trim removed 5 bases at V and 0 bases at J, leaving 3 bases unmatched. The germline V gene has CDR1 SQVTM and CDR2 ANQGSEA. The CDR3 sequence is 13 residues long. This CDR3 is CSVNRGLNTEAFF. The DNA for the CDR3 is TGCAGCGTTAACAGGGGTCTGAACACTGAAGCTTTCTTT.

The chain employs TRBV6-5 and TRBJ1-1; possible D gene TRBD1, 6 bases. Germline values: CDR1 MNHEY, CDR2 SVGAGI. The CDR3 is 15 amino acids. Between the trimmed V and J ends, which lost 6 bases and 2 bases, there was a span of 16 bases. The CDR3 DNA sequence: TGTGCCAGCAGCCTCCGCCGGACAGCTAACACTGAAGCTTTCTTT. Translation: CASSLRRTANTEAFF.

This clone was picked up one time. V usage is TRBV6-5 and J usage is TRBJ2-7, with D possibly being TRBD2 (5 bases). The CDR3 has 14 residues. The V end was cut by 2 bases, the J end by 4 bases, with 12 bases between. CDR1 and CDR2 from the germline V gene are MNHEY and SVGAGI. The CDR3 coding sequence is TGTGCCAGCAGTTACCTAGCCCGCAGGTACGAGCAGTACTTC. It specifies CASSYLARRYEQYF.

V usage is TRBV18 and J usage is TRBJ2-7; D remains ambiguous. Germline values: CDR1 KGHSH, CDR2 LQKENI. Trimming removed 3 bases from V and 3 bases from J, with 12 bases in between. This CDR3 spans 14 amino acids. CDR3 nucleotide sequence: TGTGCCAGCTCACCCTCGGCAGGTGGCTACGAGCAGTACTTC. Its translation: CASSPSAGGYEQYF. The full variable domain, rest sourced from reference TRBV18 and TRBJ2-7, is NAGVMQNPRHLVRRRGQEARLRCSPMKGHSHVYWYRQLPEEGLKFMVYLQKENIIDESGMPKERFSAEFPKEGPSILRIQQVVRGDSAAYFCASSPSAGGYEQYFGPGTRLTVT.